This T cell receptor beta chain was observed in a study of blood T cells in healthy people across ages. Whole-study findings and limits: Changes in expanded clonotypes were possibly confounded, as the CMV status of donors was unknown. Donors of long life had a larger count of naive CD4+ cells and greater diversity than aged donors.

A second PCR of about 6 to 12 cycles used a sample-barcoded 5' primer and a J-beta primer mix. TCRdb analysed the 5' RACE reads with MiXCR anew, one entry per CDR3 protein. This sample has fewer than 2,000,000 distinct CDR3 sequences; about 35% occur once, and the top ten carry about 10%. Peripheral blood, ten milliliters per donor, was collected. Researchers report isolating at least 7 million PBMCs per sample. CDR1 is MNHNY, CDR2 SVGAGI, per germline (reference sequence). This CDR3 is 14 amino acids long. With 6 bases removed from V and 5 bases from J, the gap between germline ends came to 17 bases. Concerning this clonotype itself: Its target is not known.

The sequenced sample was blood. This receptor was taken from a woman aged 30 to 39 in good health. This sequence joins TRBV6-6 and TRBJ2-7; TRBD2 is a possible D gene (6 bases). The DNA for the CDR3 is TGTGCCAGCAGCAACCGGGACTCCCTCGACGAGCAGTACTTC. Translated, it gives CASSNRDSLDEQYF.